The clone carrying this T cell receptor beta chain was counted only a few times. The data stem from a study of CD8+ T cells in alopecia areata. TCR sequencing used cDNA made by reverse transcription of extracted RNA. Sequencing was performed with immunoSEQ multiplex PCR; in TCRdb, only in-frame clones are kept and a portion is missing. The table lists fewer than 350,000 clones, roughly 64% of them singletons. Treatment given: oral pan-JAK inhibitor, 5-10 mg twice daily. PBMCs provided sorted CD4+ and CD8+ T cells. The CDR3 extends over 10 amino acids. Germline CDR1 is MDHEN and CDR2 is SYDVKM. V was shortened by 8 bases and J by 5 bases, with 7 bases between the two germline ends.

The receptor was derived from a human donor with alopecia areata. The chain recombines TRBV28 with TRBJ2-7, with unresolved D. The sequencing used CD4+ T cells sorted from blood, collected at week 24, from a patient treated with tofacitinib. The CDR3 nucleotides are TGTGCCAGCCGAGGAAACGAGCAGTACTTC. It yields the protein CASRGNEQYF.